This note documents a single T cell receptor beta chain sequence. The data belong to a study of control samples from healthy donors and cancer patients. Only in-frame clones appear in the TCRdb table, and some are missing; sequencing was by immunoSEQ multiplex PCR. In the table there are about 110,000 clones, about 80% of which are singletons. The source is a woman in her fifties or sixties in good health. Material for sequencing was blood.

CDR3 sequence (DNA): TGTGCCAGCAGCTGGCGATCTTATGGCTACACCTTC. Encoded protein: CASSWRSYGYTF. This chain uses TRBV14 with TRBJ1-2; unclear D gene. This CDR3 is built from 12 residues. Trimming stripped 5 bases from V and 5 bases from J, with 9 bases between. Germline V gene data show CDR1 as SGHDN and CDR2 as FVKESK.